A selection of T cell receptor beta chains follows, all from one sample in a study of T cell responses to AZD1222 COVID-19 vaccine. The data were produced by immunoSEQ multiplex PCR, yet TCRdb's version contains in-frame clones alone and is incomplete. The sample shows about 110,000 clones, 85% to 90% of them seen only once. The specimen was peripheral blood, collected on day 0 of AZD1222 vaccination. These receptors came from an adult in good health. Both conserved end residues are part of each CDR3. Each record gives: clone size, V gene, D gene, J gene, CDR3 protein, CDR3 DNA. A D gene is named only where the DNA matches it firmly. Only part of the rows carry a size: once, few, many, or a class if the clone is expanded.

>NA|TRBV11-2|TRBD2|TRBJ2-6
CASSLWGGAGRSGANVLTF
TGTGCCAGCAGCTTATGGGGCGGAGCGGGGCGCTCTGGGGCCAACGTCCTGACTTTC
>once|TRBV7-2|NA|TRBJ1-5
CASSLGFGSGVGQPQHF
TGTGCCAGCAGCTTAGGTTTTGGGTCGGGAGTGGGTCAGCCCCAGCATTTT
>NA|TRBV28|TRBD1|TRBJ1-1
CASSPAPGQKFPEAFF
TGTGCCAGCAGCCCCGCTCCGGGACAGAAGTTCCCTGAAGCTTTCTTT
>NA|TRBV27|TRBD1|TRBJ1-2
CASSSHRDRGQGYTF
TGTGCCAGCAGTTCACACCGGGACAGGGGGCAAGGCTACACCTTC
>NA|TRBV28|TRBD2|TRBJ2-7
CASRSSGYEQYF
TGTGCCAGCAGATCTAGCGGATACGAGCAGTACTTC
>NA|TRBV6-1|NA|TRBJ1-5
CASSEGGWGGNQPQHF
TGTGCCAGCAGTGAAGGAGGGTGGGGTGGTAATCAGCCCCAGCATTTT
>NA|TRBV9|NA|TRBJ1-1
CASSPTDRNTEAFF
TGTGCCAGCAGCCCAACCGACAGAAACACTGAAGCTTTCTTT
>NA|TRBV5-6|NA|TRBJ1-2
CASSSTVNYGYTF
TGTGCCAGCAGCTCGACAGTTAACTATGGCTACACCTTC
>NA|TRBV12-3/TRBV12-4|NA|TRBJ2-3
CASSLAPDTQYF
TGTGCCAGCAGTTTAGCCCCGGATACGCAGTATTTT
>NA|TRBV28|TRBD1|TRBJ1-1
CASSLLPQGAYTEAFF
TGTGCCAGCAGTCTTCTACCACAGGGGGCTTACACTGAAGCTTTCTTT
>NA|TRBV6-4|TRBD1|TRBJ1-2
CASRGQGATYGYTF
TGTGCCAGCAGGGGACAGGGGGCCACCTATGGCTACACCTTC
>few|TRBV7-2|NA|TRBJ2-5
CASSLSPSETQYF
TGTGCCAGCAGCTTGAGCCCGTCCGAGACCCAGTACTTC
>NA|TRBV28|NA|TRBJ1-2
CASTRGGREYSGYTF
TGTGCCAGCACACGGGGGGGCAGGGAGTATAGTGGCTACACCTTC
>few|TRBV7-2|NA|TRBJ1-3
CASSRSGNTIYF
TGTGCCAGCAGTAGGAGTGGGAACACCATATATTTT
>NA|TRBV5-1|NA|TRBJ2-2
CASSSDSYTGELFF
TGCGCCAGCAGCTCGGACAGTTACACCGGGGAGCTGTTTTTT
>NA|TRBV5-6|TRBD2|TRBJ2-7
CASSSPPGLAAYEQYF
TGTGCCAGCAGCAGCCCTCCGGGACTAGCAGCCTACGAGCAGTACTTC
>NA|TRBV18|TRBD2|TRBJ2-1
CASSPLRTSGGSVGEQFF
TGTGCCAGCTCACCCCTAAGGACTAGCGGGGGCTCTGTCGGAGAGCAGTTCTTC
>NA|TRBV28|NA|TRBJ1-4
CASSQRSAGLYEKLFF
TGTGCCAGCAGCCAAAGGTCGGCAGGGCTTTATGAAAAACTGTTTTTT
>NA|TRBV10-1|NA|TRBJ1-2
CASSKGYTF
TGCGCCAGCAGTAAAGGCTACACCTTC
>NA|TRBV2|TRBD2|TRBJ2-5
CASSGVAGGTETQYF
TGTGCCAGCAGTGGAGTAGCGGGGGGGACGGAGACCCAGTACTTC
>NA|TRBV2|NA|TRBJ1-3
CASSEDSGNTIYF
TGTGCCAGCAGTGAGGACTCTGGAAACACCATATATTTT
>NA|TRBV7-9|TRBD1|TRBJ1-4
CASSLPGGQGGEKLFF
TGTGCCAGCAGCTTACCAGGGGGACAGGGGGGTGAAAAACTGTTTTTT
>NA|TRBV7-2|TRBD2|TRBJ2-1
CASSPGGVAGGPKFF
TGTGCCAGCAGCCCCGGAGGGGTAGCGGGGGGGCCTAAGTTCTTC
>few|TRBV6-5|TRBD2|TRBJ2-1
CASRSGTSGTRGFF
TGTGCCAGCAGATCCGGGACTAGCGGAACAAGGGGGTTCTTC
>NA|TRBV3-1/TRBV3-2|NA|TRBJ1-2
CASSHFKGQNYGYTF
TGTGCCAGCAGCCATTTTAAGGGCCAGAACTATGGCTACACCTTC
>NA|TRBV6-5|TRBD1|TRBJ1-5
CASQGGDRGNQPQHF
TGTGCCAGTCAGGGGGGAGACAGGGGGAATCAGCCCCAGCATTTT
>NA|TRBV7-9|TRBD1|TRBJ1-1
CASSSWTGETEAFF
TGTGCCAGCAGCTCCTGGACAGGGGAAACTGAAGCTTTCTTT
>NA|TRBV28|NA|TRBJ1-4
CASSLSRGLGEKLFF
TGTGCCAGCAGTTTGTCACGAGGGCTCGGTGAAAAACTGTTTTTT
>NA|TRBV5-1|TRBD1|TRBJ1-1
CASSGDREQAFF
TGCGCCAGCAGCGGGGACAGGGAACAAGCTTTCTTT